This is a list of T cell receptor beta chains from one sample in a study of shared clonotypes between healthy human individuals. The repertoire was sequenced with immunoSEQ multiplex PCR; TCRdb's copy has only in-frame clones and lacks some. The sample has about 2 million clones, over 85% seen once. The sequencing input was naive CD8+ T cells sorted from blood. Receptor source: a man aged 18 to 29 in good health. The CDR3 runs from the conserved cysteine through the conserved F or W. Each record gives: D gene, clone size, CDR3 length, J gene, V gene, CDR3 DNA, CDR3 protein. A D gene is named only where the DNA matches it firmly. A clone size is listed for some rows: how often the clone was seen (once, few, many), or a class if it is expanded.

D gene: NA
clone size: NA
CDR3 length: 15
J gene: TRBJ2-7
V gene: TRBV4-3
CDR3 DNA: TGCGCCAGCAGCCTCGACCCGGGCGGGGTCGGCGAGCAGTACTTC
CDR3 protein: CASSLDPGGVGEQYF

D gene: NA
clone size: NA
CDR3 length: 12
J gene: TRBJ1-4
V gene: TRBV28
CDR3 DNA: TGTGCCAGCAAGGGGAGTATCGAAAAACTGTTTTTT
CDR3 protein: CASKGSIEKLFF

D gene: TRBD1
clone size: NA
CDR3 length: 14
J gene: TRBJ2-1
V gene: TRBV28
CDR3 DNA: TGTGCCAGCAGGGACAGGGGAGGTGGTTATGAGCAGTTCTTC
CDR3 protein: CASRDRGGGYEQFF

D gene: TRBD2
clone size: NA
CDR3 length: 17
J gene: TRBJ2-3
V gene: TRBV9
CDR3 DNA: TGTGCCAGCAGCGTAGGTTCTAGCGGGACAAGAACAGATACGCAGTATTTT
CDR3 protein: CASSVGSSGTRTDTQYF

D gene: NA
clone size: NA
CDR3 length: 15
J gene: TRBJ2-7
V gene: TRBV19
CDR3 DNA: TGTGCCAGTAGTATATCGGCCAGTAGCGAGTACGAGCAGTACTTC
CDR3 protein: CASSISASSEYEQYF

D gene: TRBD2
clone size: once
CDR3 length: 15
J gene: TRBJ2-7
V gene: TRBV6-5
CDR3 DNA: TGTGCCAGCAGTTACGCCCTAGCGGGAGTCTACGAGCAGTACTTC
CDR3 protein: CASSYALAGVYEQYF

D gene: NA
clone size: once
CDR3 length: 13
J gene: TRBJ2-3
V gene: TRBV2
CDR3 DNA: TGTGCCAGCAGTCAAGGGTTAGGAGATACGCAGTATTTT
CDR3 protein: CASSQGLGDTQYF

D gene: NA
clone size: NA
CDR3 length: 13
J gene: TRBJ2-7
V gene: TRBV5-5
CDR3 DNA: TGTGCCAGCAGCTTGGCGGCCGCCTACGAGCAGTACTTC
CDR3 protein: CASSLAAAYEQYF

D gene: NA
clone size: NA
CDR3 length: 13
J gene: TRBJ2-7
V gene: TRBV29-1
CDR3 DNA: TGCAGCGTTGAGGAGGAATCCTCCTACGAGCAGTACTTC
CDR3 protein: CSVEEESSYEQYF

D gene: NA
clone size: NA
CDR3 length: 17
J gene: TRBJ2-3
V gene: TRBV19
CDR3 DNA: TGTGCCAGTAGTATAGTCGGTGGGTCCCTTCTCACAGATACGCAGTATTTT
CDR3 protein: CASSIVGGSLLTDTQYF

D gene: NA
clone size: NA
CDR3 length: 13
J gene: TRBJ2-5
V gene: TRBV11-1
CDR3 DNA: TGTGCCAGCAGCTCAGCCGAGGGGGAGACCCAGTACTTC
CDR3 protein: CASSSAEGETQYF

D gene: NA
clone size: NA
CDR3 length: 14
J gene: TRBJ1-5
V gene: TRBV27
CDR3 DNA: TGTGCCAGCAGCCCAGGGTATGGCAATCAGCCCCAGCATTTT
CDR3 protein: CASSPGYGNQPQHF

D gene: NA
clone size: NA
CDR3 length: 14
J gene: TRBJ1-1
V gene: TRBV7-6
CDR3 DNA: TGTGCCAGCAGTTGGGGATCCGGGGACACTGAAGCTTTCTTT
CDR3 protein: CASSWGSGDTEAFF

D gene: NA
clone size: NA
CDR3 length: 15
J gene: TRBJ2-7
V gene: TRBV18
CDR3 DNA: TGTGCCAGCTCACCGCTAGCGAGCTACTCCTACGAGCAGTACTTC
CDR3 protein: CASSPLASYSYEQYF

D gene: TRBD1
clone size: NA
CDR3 length: 16
J gene: TRBJ2-1
V gene: TRBV19
CDR3 DNA: TGTGCCAGTAGTATAGATCGACAGGGATTCTACAATGAGCAGTTCTTC
CDR3 protein: CASSIDRQGFYNEQFF

D gene: TRBD1
clone size: NA
CDR3 length: 13
J gene: TRBJ1-1
V gene: TRBV27
CDR3 DNA: TGTGCCAGCAGGACAGGGCTGAACACTGAAGCTTTCTTT
CDR3 protein: CASRTGLNTEAFF

D gene: NA
clone size: NA
CDR3 length: 14
J gene: TRBJ1-1
V gene: TRBV6-5
CDR3 DNA: TGTGCCATCACCCGTACAGGGATGAACACTGAAGCTTTCTTT
CDR3 protein: CAITRTGMNTEAFF

D gene: TRBD2
clone size: NA
CDR3 length: 15
J gene: TRBJ2-7
V gene: TRBV5-6
CDR3 DNA: TGTGCCAGCACCGAGGGACTAGCGGATTCCTACGAGCAGTACTTC
CDR3 protein: CASTEGLADSYEQYF

D gene: TRBD1
clone size: NA
CDR3 length: 11
J gene: TRBJ2-7
V gene: TRBV27
CDR3 DNA: TGTGCCAGCAGCACAGGGGGCGAGCAGTACTTC
CDR3 protein: CASSTGGEQYF

D gene: TRBD1
clone size: once
CDR3 length: 14
J gene: TRBJ1-4
V gene: TRBV5-6
CDR3 DNA: TGTGCCAGCAGCTTGGACAGGGGAGGGGAAAAACTGTTTTTT
CDR3 protein: CASSLDRGGEKLFF

D gene: NA
clone size: NA
CDR3 length: 18
J gene: TRBJ2-4
V gene: TRBV7-9
CDR3 DNA: TGTGCCAGCAGCTTAGCGCATTTGGGGTTTGTGACCAAAAACATTCAGTACTTC
CDR3 protein: CASSLAHLGFVTKNIQYF

D gene: NA
clone size: NA
CDR3 length: 14
J gene: TRBJ2-1
V gene: TRBV27
CDR3 DNA: TGTGCCAGCAGTTTCGGGGACGCTCGACATGAGCAGTTCTTC
CDR3 protein: CASSFGDARHEQFF

D gene: NA
clone size: once
CDR3 length: 11
J gene: TRBJ1-1
V gene: TRBV11-3
CDR3 DNA: TGTGCCAGCAGCCAGAGGACTGAAGCTTTCTTT
CDR3 protein: CASSQRTEAFF

D gene: NA
clone size: NA
CDR3 length: 14
J gene: TRBJ2-7
V gene: TRBV4-1
CDR3 DNA: TGCGCCAGCAGCCAAGTAAGCCGGGACTACGAGCAGTACTTC
CDR3 protein: CASSQVSRDYEQYF

D gene: TRBD1
clone size: NA
CDR3 length: 15
J gene: TRBJ1-2
V gene: TRBV6-1
CDR3 DNA: TGTGCCAGCAGTGAATACCCAGGGGGCGAACGTGGCTACACCTTC
CDR3 protein: CASSEYPGGERGYTF

D gene: NA
clone size: NA
CDR3 length: 13
J gene: TRBJ2-5
V gene: TRBV25-1
CDR3 DNA: TGTGCCAGCAGTGAATATGGGCGGGAGACCCAGTACTTC
CDR3 protein: CASSEYGRETQYF

D gene: NA
clone size: NA
CDR3 length: 12
J gene: TRBJ2-7
V gene: TRBV5-5
CDR3 DNA: TGTGCCAGCAGCCTGACAGGAATTGAGCAGTACTTC
CDR3 protein: CASSLTGIEQYF

D gene: TRBD2
clone size: NA
CDR3 length: 17
J gene: TRBJ2-2
V gene: TRBV7-2
CDR3 DNA: TGTGCCAGCAGCCCTAATAGCGGGAGGCTCAACACCGGGGAGCTGTTTTTT
CDR3 protein: CASSPNSGRLNTGELFF

D gene: TRBD2
clone size: few
CDR3 length: 18
J gene: TRBJ2-3
V gene: TRBV5-4
CDR3 DNA: TGTGCCAGCAGCTTGGTGCCGGGGGGGCTTTTGTCATCAGATACGCAGTATTTT
CDR3 protein: CASSLVPGGLLSSDTQYF

D gene: TRBD1
clone size: NA
CDR3 length: 16
J gene: TRBJ2-2
V gene: TRBV27
CDR3 DNA: TGTGCCAGCACGCGTTCGACAGGGGATCTCACCGGGGAGCTGTTTTTT
CDR3 protein: CASTRSTGDLTGELFF

D gene: NA
clone size: NA
CDR3 length: 13
J gene: TRBJ2-7
V gene: TRBV7-9
CDR3 DNA: TGTGCCAGCAGCTTCCAGGTTACCGACGAGCAGTACTTC
CDR3 protein: CASSFQVTDEQYF

D gene: NA
clone size: once
CDR3 length: 11
J gene: TRBJ1-1
V gene: TRBV15
CDR3 DNA: TGTGCCACCAGCACTTCCTCCGCGGCTTTCTTT
CDR3 protein: CATSTSSAAFF

D gene: TRBD2
clone size: once
CDR3 length: 18
J gene: TRBJ2-1
V gene: TRBV28
CDR3 DNA: TGTGCCAGCAGTTTTTCCCCGTTTGATAGCGGGAATTACAATGAGCAGTTCTTC
CDR3 protein: CASSFSPFDSGNYNEQFF

D gene: NA
clone size: NA
CDR3 length: 16
J gene: TRBJ2-1
V gene: TRBV6-1
CDR3 DNA: TGTGCCAGCAGTGATGGGCGGGGCGGCTCCTACAATGAGCAGTTCTTC
CDR3 protein: CASSDGRGGSYNEQFF

D gene: TRBD1
clone size: NA
CDR3 length: 15
J gene: TRBJ2-7
V gene: TRBV30
CDR3 DNA: TGTGCCTGGAGTGGCCACGGGACAGGGGACTACGAGCAGTACTTC
CDR3 protein: CAWSGHGTGDYEQYF

D gene: NA
clone size: NA
CDR3 length: 15
J gene: TRBJ1-1
V gene: TRBV28
CDR3 DNA: TGTGCCAGCAGTTCGAACAGGGAGGGGAACACTGAAGCTTTCTTT
CDR3 protein: CASSSNREGNTEAFF

D gene: TRBD1
clone size: NA
CDR3 length: 13
J gene: TRBJ2-7
V gene: TRBV27
CDR3 DNA: TGTGCCAGCAGCTCCGGGACAGGCTACGAGCAGTACTTC
CDR3 protein: CASSSGTGYEQYF

D gene: NA
clone size: NA
CDR3 length: 16
J gene: TRBJ2-2
V gene: TRBV19
CDR3 DNA: TGTGCCAGTAGTACACGACAGGAGCCTAACACCGGGGAGCTGTTTTTT
CDR3 protein: CASSTRQEPNTGELFF

D gene: NA
clone size: once
CDR3 length: 15
J gene: TRBJ1-2
V gene: TRBV6-1
CDR3 DNA: TGTGCCAGCACAAACGGGGTAGGAATGTCCTATGGCTACACCTTC
CDR3 protein: CASTNGVGMSYGYTF

D gene: TRBD1
clone size: once
CDR3 length: 15
J gene: TRBJ1-6
V gene: TRBV6-5
CDR3 DNA: TGTGCCAGCAGCCCACTCGACAGGGGTGATTCACCCCTCCACTTT
CDR3 protein: CASSPLDRGDSPLHF

D gene: TRBD1
clone size: NA
CDR3 length: 14
J gene: TRBJ2-7
V gene: TRBV30
CDR3 DNA: TGTGCCTGGGGGGACAGGGGGCAAAACTACGAGCAGTACTTC
CDR3 protein: CAWGDRGQNYEQYF

D gene: TRBD1
clone size: NA
CDR3 length: 15
J gene: TRBJ2-1
V gene: TRBV12-5
CDR3 DNA: TGTGCTAGTGGTTTGGACAGGGGATCATACAATGAGCAGTTCTTC
CDR3 protein: CASGLDRGSYNEQFF

D gene: NA
clone size: NA
CDR3 length: 14
J gene: TRBJ2-4
V gene: TRBV5-4
CDR3 DNA: TGTGCCAGCAGCTTGTGGGGTGGGGTGGGCATTCAGTACTTC
CDR3 protein: CASSLWGGVGIQYF

D gene: TRBD2
clone size: NA
CDR3 length: 16
J gene: TRBJ2-1
V gene: TRBV11-2
CDR3 DNA: TGTGCCAGCAGCTCCTTAGCGGGACGCTCCTACAATGAGCAGTTCTTC
CDR3 protein: CASSSLAGRSYNEQFF

D gene: NA
clone size: NA
CDR3 length: 15
J gene: TRBJ1-5
V gene: TRBV9
CDR3 DNA: TGTGCCAGCAGCAACTCGGGGGCGCCGGGTCAGCCCCAGCATTTT
CDR3 protein: CASSNSGAPGQPQHF

D gene: TRBD1
clone size: NA
CDR3 length: 15
J gene: TRBJ1-6
V gene: TRBV19
CDR3 DNA: TGTGCCAGTAGCCCGACAGGGTTTGAGAATTCACCCCTCCACTTT
CDR3 protein: CASSPTGFENSPLHF

D gene: NA
clone size: NA
CDR3 length: 16
J gene: TRBJ2-7
V gene: TRBV28
CDR3 DNA: TGTGCCAGCAGGGGGGCTAGGCAGACCGGGGGGTACGAGCAGTACTTC
CDR3 protein: CASRGARQTGGYEQYF

D gene: NA
clone size: NA
CDR3 length: 13
J gene: TRBJ2-7
V gene: TRBV10-3
CDR3 DNA: TGTGCCATCAGTGAAGGGGCTGCCTACGAGCAGTACTTC
CDR3 protein: CAISEGAAYEQYF

D gene: NA
clone size: once
CDR3 length: 16
J gene: TRBJ1-2
V gene: TRBV5-8
CDR3 DNA: TGTGCCAGCAGCTTGGACGGGGATCTGACCGCGGGGGGCTACACCTTC
CDR3 protein: CASSLDGDLTAGGYTF

D gene: NA
clone size: NA
CDR3 length: 14
J gene: TRBJ2-7
V gene: TRBV18
CDR3 DNA: TGTGCCAGCTCACCTCCACAGGGAACCTACGAGCAGTACTTC
CDR3 protein: CASSPPQGTYEQYF

D gene: NA
clone size: NA
CDR3 length: 14
J gene: TRBJ2-7
V gene: TRBV5-5
CDR3 DNA: TGTGCCAGCAGCTTTTGGGACAACTCCTACGAGCAGTACTTC
CDR3 protein: CASSFWDNSYEQYF

D gene: NA
clone size: NA
CDR3 length: 16
J gene: TRBJ2-1
V gene: TRBV7-2
CDR3 DNA: TGTGCCAGCAGCTTAGGACTACCCTCCGCCTACAATGAGCAGTTCTTC
CDR3 protein: CASSLGLPSAYNEQFF

D gene: TRBD1
clone size: NA
CDR3 length: 13
J gene: TRBJ2-7
V gene: TRBV27
CDR3 DNA: TGTGCCAGCAGTTATACAGGGGCCTACGAGCAGTACTTC
CDR3 protein: CASSYTGAYEQYF

D gene: NA
clone size: NA
CDR3 length: 15
J gene: TRBJ1-5
V gene: TRBV15
CDR3 DNA: TGTGCCACCAGCAGAGTTGCGGGGTCGAGCCAGCCCCAGCATTTT
CDR3 protein: CATSRVAGSSQPQHF

D gene: NA
clone size: NA
CDR3 length: 12
J gene: TRBJ2-1
V gene: TRBV14
CDR3 DNA: TGTGCCAGCAGCCAAGGGAGTGATGAGCAGTTCTTC
CDR3 protein: CASSQGSDEQFF

D gene: NA
clone size: NA
CDR3 length: 14
J gene: TRBJ2-5
V gene: TRBV7-6
CDR3 DNA: TGTGCCAGCAGCTTAGCGCGGTACCAAGAGACCCAGTACTTC
CDR3 protein: CASSLARYQETQYF

D gene: TRBD2
clone size: once
CDR3 length: 15
J gene: TRBJ2-1
V gene: TRBV13
CDR3 DNA: TGTGCCAGCAGCTCCGGGGGGGCGGCCTACAATGAGCAGTTCTTC
CDR3 protein: CASSSGGAAYNEQFF

D gene: TRBD2
clone size: NA
CDR3 length: 15
J gene: TRBJ2-7
V gene: TRBV11-2
CDR3 DNA: TGTGCCAGCAGCTTGGACCTTGGACTAGCGTACGAGCAGTACTTC
CDR3 protein: CASSLDLGLAYEQYF